This TCR beta chain came from a study of CD8 T cells in ankylosing spondylitis. This clonotype was recorded at least ten times. Germline-derived CDR1 and CDR2 are SQVTM and ANQGSEA. The trim removed 5 bases at V and 3 bases at J, leaving 7 bases unmatched. The CDR3 has 13 residues. Quantitative molecular-barcoded 5'-RACE generated the TCR beta libraries. TCRdb independently ran MiXCR on the 5' RACE reads; one entry per CDR3 protein. The data hold fewer than 250,000 distinct CDR3 sequences, with under 30% observed a single time. This clonotype was sampled from a male donor with ankylosing spondylitis or in good health (not recorded which). The chain carries TRBV29-1 and TRBJ2-7; TRBD2 matches 7 bases. Sequenced material: blood, either unsorted or a sorted T cell fraction (not recorded which). The CDR3, as DNA: TGCAGCGTTTCGAGACAGCGGGACTACGAGCAGTACTTC. Amino acid sequence: CSVSRQRDYEQYF.